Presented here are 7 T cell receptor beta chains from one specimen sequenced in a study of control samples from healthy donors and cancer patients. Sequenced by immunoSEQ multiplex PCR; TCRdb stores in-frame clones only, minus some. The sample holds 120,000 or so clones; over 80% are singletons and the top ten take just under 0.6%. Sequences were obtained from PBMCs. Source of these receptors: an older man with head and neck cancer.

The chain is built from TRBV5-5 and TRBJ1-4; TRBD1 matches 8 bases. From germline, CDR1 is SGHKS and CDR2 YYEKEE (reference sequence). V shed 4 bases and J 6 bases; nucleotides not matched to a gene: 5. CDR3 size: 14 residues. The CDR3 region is CASSSLTGDEKLFF. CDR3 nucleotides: TGTGCCAGCAGCAGCCTGACAGGGGATGAAAAACTGTTTTTT.

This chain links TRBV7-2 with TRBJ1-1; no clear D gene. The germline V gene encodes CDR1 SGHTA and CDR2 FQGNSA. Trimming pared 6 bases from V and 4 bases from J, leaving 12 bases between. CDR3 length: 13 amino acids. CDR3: CASRLGLGTEAFF. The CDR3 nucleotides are TGTGCCAGCAGACTTGGGTTGGGCACTGAAGCTTTCTTT. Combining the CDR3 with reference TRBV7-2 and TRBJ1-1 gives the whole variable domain GAGVSQSPSNKVTEKGKDVELRCDPISGHTALYWYRQSLGQGLEFLIYFQGNSAPDKSGLPSDRFSAERTGGSVSTLTIQRTQQEDSAVYLCASRLGLGTEAFFGQGTRLTVV.

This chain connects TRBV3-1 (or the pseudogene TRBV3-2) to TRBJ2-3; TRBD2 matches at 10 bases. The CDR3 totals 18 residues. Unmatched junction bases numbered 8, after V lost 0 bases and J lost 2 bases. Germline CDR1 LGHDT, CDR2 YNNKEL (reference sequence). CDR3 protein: CASSQEYWTSGYTDTQYF. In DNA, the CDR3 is TGTGCCAGCAGCCAAGAGTACTGGACTAGCGGCTACACAGATACGCAGTATTTT.

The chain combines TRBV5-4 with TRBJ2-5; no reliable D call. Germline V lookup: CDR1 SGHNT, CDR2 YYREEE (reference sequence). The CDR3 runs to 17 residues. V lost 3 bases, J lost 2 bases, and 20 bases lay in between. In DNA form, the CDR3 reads TGTGCCAGCAGCTGGCAACCCCGAGTAGTTGGGCAAGAGACCCAGTACTTC. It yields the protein CASSWQPRVVGQETQYF.

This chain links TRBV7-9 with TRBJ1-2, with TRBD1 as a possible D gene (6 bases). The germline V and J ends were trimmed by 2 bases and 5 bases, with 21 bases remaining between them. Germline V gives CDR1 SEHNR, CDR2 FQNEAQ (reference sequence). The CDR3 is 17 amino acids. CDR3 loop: CASSLSPPFGQLYGYTF. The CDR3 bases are TGTGCCAGCAGCTTATCCCCCCCCTTCGGACAGCTATATGGCTACACCTTC. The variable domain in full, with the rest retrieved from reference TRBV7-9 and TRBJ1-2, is DTGVSQNPRHKITKRGQNVTFRCDPISEHNRLYWYRQTLGQGPEFLTYFQNEAQLEKSRLLSDRFSAERPKGSFSTLEIQRTEQGDSAMYLCASSLSPPFGQLYGYTFGSGTRLTVV.

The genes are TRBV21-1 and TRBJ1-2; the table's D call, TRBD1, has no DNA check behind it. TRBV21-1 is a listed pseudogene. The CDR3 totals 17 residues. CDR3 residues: CASSNRDRGRTNYGYTF. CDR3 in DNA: TGTGCCAGCAGCAACCGGGACAGGGGGAGGACTAACTATGGCTACACCTTC.

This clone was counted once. CDR3 bases: TGTGCCAGCAGCGTAGATAGCAGCCTAGCCAAAAACATTCAGTACTTC. It translates to CASSVDSSLAKNIQYF. The genes are TRBV9 and TRBJ2-4; D unclear. The CDR3 extends over 16 amino acids. Germline V gene lookup returns CDR1 SGDLS and CDR2 YYNGEE. V lost 0 bases, J lost 0 bases, and 10 bases lay in between.